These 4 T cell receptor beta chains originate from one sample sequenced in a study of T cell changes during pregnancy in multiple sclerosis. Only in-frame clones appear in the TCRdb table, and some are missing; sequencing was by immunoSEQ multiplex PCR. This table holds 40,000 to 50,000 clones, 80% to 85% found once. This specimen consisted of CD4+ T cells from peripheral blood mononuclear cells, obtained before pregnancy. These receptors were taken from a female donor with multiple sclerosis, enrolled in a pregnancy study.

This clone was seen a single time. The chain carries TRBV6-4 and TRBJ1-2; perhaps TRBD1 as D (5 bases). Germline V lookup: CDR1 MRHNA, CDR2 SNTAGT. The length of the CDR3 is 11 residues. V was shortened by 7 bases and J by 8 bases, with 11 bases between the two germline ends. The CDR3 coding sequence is TGTGCCAGCAAAGGGGTAGGAGGCTACACCTTC. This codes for CASKGVGGYTF.

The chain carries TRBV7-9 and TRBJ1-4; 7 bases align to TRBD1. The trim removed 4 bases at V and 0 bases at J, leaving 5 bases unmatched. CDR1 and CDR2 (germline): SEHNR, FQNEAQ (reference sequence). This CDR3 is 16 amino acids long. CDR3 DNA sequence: TGTGCCAGCAGCTGGAAAGACAGGGCAACTAATGAAAAACTGTTTTTT. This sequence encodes CASSWKDRATNEKLFF.

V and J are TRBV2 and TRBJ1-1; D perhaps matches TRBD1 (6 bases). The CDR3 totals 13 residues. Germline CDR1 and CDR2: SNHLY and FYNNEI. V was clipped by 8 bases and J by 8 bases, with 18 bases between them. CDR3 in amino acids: CASWGNTGREAFF. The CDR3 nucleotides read TGTGCCAGCTGGGGGAACACAGGGCGCGAAGCTTTCTTT.

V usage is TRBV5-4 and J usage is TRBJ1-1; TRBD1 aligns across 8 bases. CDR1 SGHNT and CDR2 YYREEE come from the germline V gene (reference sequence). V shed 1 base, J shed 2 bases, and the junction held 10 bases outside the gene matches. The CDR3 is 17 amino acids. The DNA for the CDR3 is TGTGCCAGCAGCTTGTCTGTGGACAGGGTGAGAAACACTGAAGCTTTCTTT. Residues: CASSLSVDRVRNTEAFF. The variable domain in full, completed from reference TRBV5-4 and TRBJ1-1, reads ETGVTQSPTHLIKTRGQQVTLRCSSQSGHNTVSWYQQALGQGPQFIFQYYREEENGRGNFPPRFSGLQFPNYSSELNVNALELDDSALYLCASSLSVDRVRNTEAFFGQGTRLTVV.